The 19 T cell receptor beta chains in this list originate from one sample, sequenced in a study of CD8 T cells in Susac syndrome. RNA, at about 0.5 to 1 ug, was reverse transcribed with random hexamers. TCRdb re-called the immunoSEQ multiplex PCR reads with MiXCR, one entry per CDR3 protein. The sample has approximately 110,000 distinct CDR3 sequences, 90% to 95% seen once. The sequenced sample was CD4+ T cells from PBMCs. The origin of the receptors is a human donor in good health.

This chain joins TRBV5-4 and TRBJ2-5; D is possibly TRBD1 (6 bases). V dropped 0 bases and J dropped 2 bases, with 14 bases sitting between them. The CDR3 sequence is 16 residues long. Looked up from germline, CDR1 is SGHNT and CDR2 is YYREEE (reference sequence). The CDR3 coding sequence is TGTGCCAGCAGCTTGGTCGGTGACAGGTCTCAAGAGACCCAGTACTTC. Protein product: CASSLVGDRSQETQYF.

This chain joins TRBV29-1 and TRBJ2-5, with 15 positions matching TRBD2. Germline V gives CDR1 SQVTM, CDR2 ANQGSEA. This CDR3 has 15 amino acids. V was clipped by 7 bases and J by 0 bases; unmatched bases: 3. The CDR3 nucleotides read TGCAGCGGGACTAGCGGGGGGGGTAACCAAGAGACCCAGTACTTC. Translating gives CSGTSGGGNQETQYF.

The CDR3 DNA sequence: TGCGCCAGCAGCGAGGGGACAGGGGGCAACGGCGAGCAGTACTTC. This gives the protein CASSEGTGGNGEQYF. This chain uses TRBV5-1 with TRBJ2-7; TRBD1 matches at 12 bases. In germline, CDR1 is SGHRS, CDR2 YFSETQ. Trimming at V came to 4 bases and at J to 6 bases, leaving 8 bases not matched to a gene. The CDR3 sequence is 15 residues long.

The CDR3: CASSLAGVAGYNEQFF. In nucleotides, the CDR3 is TGCGCCAGCAGCTTGGCCGGGGTAGCGGGGTACAATGAGCAGTTCTTC. This chain links TRBV5-1 with TRBJ2-1; 8 nucleotides agree with TRBD2. The ends lost 0 bases at V and 4 bases at J; junction bases unmatched: 6. There are 16 residues in the CDR3. Germline V gene lookup returns CDR1 SGHRS and CDR2 YFSETQ.

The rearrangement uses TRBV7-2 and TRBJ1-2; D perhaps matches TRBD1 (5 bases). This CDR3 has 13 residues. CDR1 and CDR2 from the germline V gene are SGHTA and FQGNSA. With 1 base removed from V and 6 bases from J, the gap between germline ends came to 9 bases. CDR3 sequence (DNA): TGTGCCAGCAGCTTAGTAGCGGGGGATGGCTACACCTTC. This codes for CASSLVAGDGYTF. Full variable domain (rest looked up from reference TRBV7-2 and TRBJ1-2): GAGVSQSPSNKVTEKGKDVELRCDPISGHTALYWYRQSLGQGLEFLIYFQGNSAPDKSGLPSDRFSAERTGGSVSTLTIQRTQQEDSAVYLCASSLVAGDGYTFGSGTRLTVV.

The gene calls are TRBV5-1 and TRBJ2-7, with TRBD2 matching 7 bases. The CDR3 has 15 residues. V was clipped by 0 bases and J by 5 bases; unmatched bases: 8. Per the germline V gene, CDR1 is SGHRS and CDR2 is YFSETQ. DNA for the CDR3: TGCGCCAGCAGCTTGGACGCGGGGAGGGTCAACGAGCAGTACTTC. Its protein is CASSLDAGRVNEQYF.

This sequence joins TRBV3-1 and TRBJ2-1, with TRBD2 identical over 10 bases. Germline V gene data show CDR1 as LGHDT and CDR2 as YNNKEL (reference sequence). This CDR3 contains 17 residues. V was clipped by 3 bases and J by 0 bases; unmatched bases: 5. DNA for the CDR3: TGTGCCAGCAGCCACCCTAGCGGGAGAGGCTCCTACAATGAGCAGTTCTTC. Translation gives CASSHPSGRGSYNEQFF.

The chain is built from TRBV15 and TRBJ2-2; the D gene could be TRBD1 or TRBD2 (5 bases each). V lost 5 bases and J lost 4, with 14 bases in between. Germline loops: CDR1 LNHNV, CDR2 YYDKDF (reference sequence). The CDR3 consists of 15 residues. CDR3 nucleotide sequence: TGTGCCACCAGCGAGGGGAGAGTATCCACCGGGGAGCTGTTTTTT. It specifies CATSEGRVSTGELFF. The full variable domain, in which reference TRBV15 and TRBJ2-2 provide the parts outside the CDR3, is DAMVIQNPRYQVTQFGKPVTLSCSQTLNHNVMYWYQQKSSQAPKLLFHYYDKDFNNEADTPDNFQSRRPNTSFCFLDIRSPGLGDTAMYLCATSEGRVSTGELFFGEGSRLTVL.

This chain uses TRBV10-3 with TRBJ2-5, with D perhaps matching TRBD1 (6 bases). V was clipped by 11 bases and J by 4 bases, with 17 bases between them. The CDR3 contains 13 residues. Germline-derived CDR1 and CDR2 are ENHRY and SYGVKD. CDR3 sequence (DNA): TGTGCCTCCGAGGGGGAGAGAGGAGAGACCCAGTACTTC. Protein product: CASEGERGETQYF.

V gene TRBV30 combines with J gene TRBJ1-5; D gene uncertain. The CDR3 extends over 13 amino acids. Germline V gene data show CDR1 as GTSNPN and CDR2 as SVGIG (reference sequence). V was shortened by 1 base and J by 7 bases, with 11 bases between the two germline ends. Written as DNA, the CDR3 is TGTGCCTGGAGTGGGACCGTTTACCAGCCCCAGCATTTT. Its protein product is CAWSGTVYQPQHF.

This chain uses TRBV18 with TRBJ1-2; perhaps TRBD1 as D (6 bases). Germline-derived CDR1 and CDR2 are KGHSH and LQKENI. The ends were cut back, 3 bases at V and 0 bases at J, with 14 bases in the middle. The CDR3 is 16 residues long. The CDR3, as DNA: TGTGCCAGCTCACCGAGCGGGGGCAGAGCTAACTATGGCTACACCTTC. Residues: CASSPSGGRANYGYTF.

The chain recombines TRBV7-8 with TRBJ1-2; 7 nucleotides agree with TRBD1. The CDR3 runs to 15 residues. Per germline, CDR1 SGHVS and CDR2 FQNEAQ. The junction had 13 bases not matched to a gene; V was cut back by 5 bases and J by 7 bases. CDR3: CASSAQTGVGLGYTF. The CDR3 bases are TGTGCCAGCAGCGCTCAAACAGGGGTCGGCCTTGGCTACACCTTC.

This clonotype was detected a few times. DNA of the CDR3: TGTGCCTGGAGTGTTTCAGGGGTGAACACTGAAGCTTTCTTT. It encodes CAWSVSGVNTEAFF. V gene TRBV30 combines with J gene TRBJ1-1, with D possibly being TRBD1 (6 bases). This CDR3 is 14 amino acids long. V lost 0 bases, J lost 0 bases, and 8 bases lay in between. The germline CDR1 and CDR2 sequences are GTSNPN and SVGIG (reference sequence).

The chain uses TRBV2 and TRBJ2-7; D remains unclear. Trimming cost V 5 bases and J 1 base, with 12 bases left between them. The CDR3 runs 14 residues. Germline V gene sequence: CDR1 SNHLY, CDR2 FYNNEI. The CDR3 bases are TGTGCCAGCAGTAGCTGGGAAATGTCCTACGAGCAGTACTTC. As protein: CASSSWEMSYEQYF.

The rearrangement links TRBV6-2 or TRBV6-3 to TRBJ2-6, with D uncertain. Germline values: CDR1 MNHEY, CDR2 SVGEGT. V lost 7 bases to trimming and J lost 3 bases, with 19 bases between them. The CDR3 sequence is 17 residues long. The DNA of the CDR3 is TGTGCCAGCACTCTCGACCCCGCTATGGGTGGGGCCAACGTCCTGACTTTC. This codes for CASTLDPAMGGANVLTF.

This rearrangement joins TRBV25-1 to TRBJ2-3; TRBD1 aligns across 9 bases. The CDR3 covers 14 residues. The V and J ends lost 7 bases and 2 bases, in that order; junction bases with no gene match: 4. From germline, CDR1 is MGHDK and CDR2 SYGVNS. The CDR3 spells CASKGTGSTDTQYF. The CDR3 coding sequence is TGTGCCAGCAAGGGGACAGGGTCCACAGATACGCAGTATTTT.

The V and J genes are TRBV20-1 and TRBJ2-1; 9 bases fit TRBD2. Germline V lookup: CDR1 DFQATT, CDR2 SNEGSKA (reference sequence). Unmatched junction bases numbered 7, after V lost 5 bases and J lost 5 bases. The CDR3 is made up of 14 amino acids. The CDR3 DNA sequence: TGCAGTGCTTTGACTAGCGGCTTTAACAATGAGCAGTTCTTC. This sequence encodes CSALTSGFNNEQFF.

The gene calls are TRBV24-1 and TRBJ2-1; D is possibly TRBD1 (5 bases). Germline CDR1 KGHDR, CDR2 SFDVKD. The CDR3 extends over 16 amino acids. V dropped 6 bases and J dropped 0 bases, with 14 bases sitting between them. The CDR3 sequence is CATSSRAVNSYNEQFF. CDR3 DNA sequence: TGTGCCACCAGTTCCAGGGCCGTTAACTCCTACAATGAGCAGTTCTTC.

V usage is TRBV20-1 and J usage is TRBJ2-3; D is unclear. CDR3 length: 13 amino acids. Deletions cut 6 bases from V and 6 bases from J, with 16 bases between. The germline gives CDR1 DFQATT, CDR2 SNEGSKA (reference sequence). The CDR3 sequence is CSARREITDTQYF. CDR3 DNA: TGCAGTGCCAGGCGAGAGATTACGGATACGCAGTATTTT.